Included here is one TCR beta chain sequence, with context. The clone's antigen remains unknown. Nothing much larger sits one base from this clone, and base qualities are not available. This specimen belongs to a study of blood T cell repertoires in COVID-19 (dated by TCRdb to the early 2020s). Concerning the study at large: Samples covering the acute and convalescent phases of COVID-19 were provided by collaborators in the United States, Italy and Spain. The material from the prospective study consisted of cDNA or gDNA derived from T cells, B-cell-depleted T cells, or PBMCs. Subjects who had been exposed to COVID-19, were actively infected with it, or had recovered from it provided the deeply sampled blood TCRbeta repertoires that made up the dataset. The repertoires were released in a freely available public database meant as a resource for research on the immune response to SARS-CoV-2. The samples were drawn from the first 160 participants of the ongoing ImmuneRACE study and from 1,254 subjects provided by 6 global collaborators. Nearly every sample came with metadata listing a de-identified subject ID, COVID-19 status, age in years and sex. Where HLA class I and class II types were available, the types were taken from metadata supplied by the sample provider, not from assay-based typing.

Here is what the overall study found, with its caveats: The amount of clinical and demographic metadata varied by source and participant and was provided uncurated.

Enrolling through a virtual design, the prospective study's participants ranged in age from about 18 to 89 years and lived across some 23 United States geographic areas. Cohort assignment in the prospective study relied on participant-reported clinical history from a screening survey and a study questionnaire. Mobile phlebotomists in the prospective study collected whole blood, serum and a nasopharyngeal or oropharyngeal swab from every participant. Participants in the prospective study had the option to provide additional blood draws and questionnaires over an approximately 2-month period. Before DNA extraction, prospective study blood samples were shipped either frozen or at room temperature. The immunoSEQ Assay, a bias-controlled multiplex PCR, was used to amplify TCRbeta CDR3 regions from genomic DNA. Per the authors' processing: The number of nucleated cells in each sample was estimated from the amplification of reference gene primers within the assay. Sequence reads were collapsed and filtered to measure the absolute abundance of every unique TCRbeta CDR3 rearrangement. For each sample, productive Simpson clonality was calculated by taking the square root of Simpson's diversity index across productive rearrangements. In TCRdb, the immuneACCESS table is reduced to in-frame sequences with V and J assigned. These tables do not hold every clone; where another copy was compared, an unresolved V gene accounts for under half, and the others remain unexplained. V and J calls and clone size follow that table, whereas D and trimming were derived from the DNA. The sample table shows about 220,000 clones, and 88% are seen once. 2.5% of the sample comes from the top ten.

The CDR3 numbers 13 residues from cysteine through phenylalanine. Just CDR3 DNA is preserved here, 39 bases in frame from base 1. The germline V gene specifies SGDLS as CDR1 and YYNGEE as CDR2. V is pared back by 3 bases and J by 6 bases, with 7 bases lying between the germline termini. The chain is made from TRBV9 and TRBJ1-6; a tentative D match to TRBD1 spans 5 bases. This clonotype originated in a woman aged 40 to 49 with acute COVID-19. Sequencing input: PBMCs or T cells enriched from blood (not recorded which). The CDR3 sequence is CASSEQVNSPLHF. The DNA is TGTGCCAGCAGCGAACAGGTTAATTCACCCCTCCACTTT.